These 18 T cell receptor beta chains share one sample of origin, sequenced in a study of Ad26.COV2.S vaccination and SARS-CoV-2 variants. As to treatment: approximately 18 received Ad26.COV2.S at low or high dose, single or two shots; 5 received placebo; per-sample allocation not given. At day 63 after the first vaccine or placebo injection, samples were drawn. Here immunoSEQ multiplex PCR was the method, and the copy in TCRdb shows in-frame clones only, minus some. This sample has 380,000 or so clones; 80% to 90% occur once, and the top ten carry almost 7.5%. The material sequenced was peripheral blood, taken in a trial of Ad26.COV2.S vaccine versus placebo. The origin of the receptors is a person aged 18 to 59 who received the Ad26.COV2.S COVID-19 vaccine or a placebo.

The gene calls are TRBV6-5 and TRBJ1-4, with D possibly TRBD1 on 5 matching bases. Trimming removed 5 bases from V and 5 bases from J, with 12 bases in between. Per the germline V gene, CDR1 is MNHEY and CDR2 is SVGAGI. The CDR3 is made up of 14 amino acids. CDR3 bases: TGTGCCAGCAGTCGGGACCGCTCGAATGAAAAACTGTTTTTT. As protein: CASSRDRSNEKLFF.

This clone is a singleton in its sample. V gene TRBV19 combines with J gene TRBJ1-1, with TRBD1 matching 8 bases. This CDR3 has 16 residues. V dropped 7 bases and J dropped 1; count of bases not matched to a gene: 11. CDR1 LNHDA and CDR2 SQIVND come from the germline V gene (reference sequence). The CDR3 DNA follows: TGTGCCAGTACCCCGTGGGCAGGGGGCCGGAACACTGAAGCTTTCTTT. Protein: CASTPWAGGRNTEAFF.

The rearrangement joins TRBV2 to TRBJ2-7, with 10 bases matching TRBD1. The V gene's germline CDR1 is SNHLY and CDR2 FYNNEI. The V gene end was trimmed by 8 bases and the J gene end by 3 bases; junction bases not matched to a gene: 7. This CDR3 is built from 14 residues. The CDR3 DNA is TGTGCCAGCCAATGGGACAGGGGTGACTACGAGCAGTACTTC. Protein product: CASQWDRGDYEQYF.

The chain combines TRBV3-1 (or the pseudogene TRBV3-2) with TRBJ2-7, with a possible D match to TRBD2 (7 bases). The CDR3 runs 13 residues. Germline lookup yields CDR1 LGHDT and CDR2 YNNKEL (reference sequence). Trimming removed 8 bases at V and 0 bases at J, with 11 bases between. The CDR3 DNA sequence: TGTGCCAGCGCGGGGGCTGTCTCCTACGAGCAGTACTTC. Its protein product is CASAGAVSYEQYF.

CDR3 DNA: TGCGCCAGCAGCATTATAGCGGGAGCAGATACGCAGTATTTT. Translation gives CASSIIAGADTQYF. V usage is TRBV5-1 and J usage is TRBJ2-3; 9 bases align to TRBD2. J was trimmed by 4 bases and V by 4 bases; bases with no gene match: 4. The CDR3 sequence is 14 residues long. CDR1 SGHRS and CDR2 YFSETQ come from the germline V gene.

The chain links TRBV19 to TRBJ1-6, with D hard to call. Germline V gene sequence: CDR1 LNHDA, CDR2 SQIVND (reference sequence). Trimming took off 7 bases at V and 1 base at J, with 2 bases between the two ends. This CDR3 is built from 12 residues. CDR3 in DNA: TGTGCCAGTACTTCCTATAATTCACCCCTCCACTTT. Encoded protein: CASTSYNSPLHF.

This clone showed up many times. V gene TRBV27 combines with J gene TRBJ1-1, with TRBD1 as a possible D gene (5 bases). Germline V gene lookup returns CDR1 MNHEY and CDR2 SMNVEV (reference sequence). The CDR3 has 13 amino acids. V lost 9 bases, J lost 1 base, and 12 bases lay in between. CDR3 bases: TGTGCCAGTTACACAGGCCCGAACACTGAAGCTTTCTTT. Residues: CASYTGPNTEAFF.

This clone was seen just once. The V call is TRBV5-1, the J call TRBJ2-1; TRBD2 aligns across 8 bases. CDR1 SGHRS and CDR2 YFSETQ come from the germline V gene. The V segment lost 4 bases and the J segment 2 bases; nucleotides outside the gene matches: 11. The CDR3 length is 17 residues. The CDR3 DNA reads as TGCGCCAGCAGCCTCCCATCCGGGGGGGGTCCCTACAATGAGCAGTTCTTC. Residues: CASSLPSGGGPYNEQFF. The entire variable domain, with the rest obtained from reference TRBV5-1 and TRBJ2-1, is as follows: KAGVTQTPRYLIKTRGQQVTLSCSPISGHRSVSWYQQTPGQGLQFLFEYFSETQRNKGNFPGRFSGRQFSNSRSEMNVSTLELGDSALYLCASSLPSGGGPYNEQFFGPGTRLTVL.

V usage is TRBV9 and J usage is TRBJ1-4; 8 bases are a match to TRBD1. The CDR3 has 15 residues. Trimming at V came to 3 bases and at J to 6 bases, leaving 7 bases not matched to a gene. Germline lookup yields CDR1 SGDLS and CDR2 YYNGEE. This CDR3 reads CASSAPQGADEKLFF. CDR3 DNA sequence: TGTGCCAGCAGCGCTCCCCAGGGGGCGGATGAAAAACTGTTTTTT.

This sequence joins TRBV6-1 and TRBJ1-2, with D tentatively TRBD1 (6 bases). The CDR3 is 16 residues long. Trimming took off 1 base at V and 4 bases at J, with 16 bases between the two ends. Germline V gives CDR1 MNHNS, CDR2 SASEGT. CDR3 residues: CASSEGGGLGSYGYTF. CDR3 nucleotides: TGTGCCAGCAGTGAAGGGGGGGGCCTTGGGAGCTATGGCTACACCTTC.

The chain links TRBV21-1 to TRBJ1-2; the table's D gene call, TRBD1, was not cross checked with the DNA. TRBV21-1 is a documented pseudogene. This CDR3 is built from 12 residues. The CDR3 DNA reads TGTGCCAGCAAGGGACAGGATCCAGGCTACACCTTC. Protein product: CASKGQDPGYTF.

The gene calls are TRBV5-1 and TRBJ2-1; D is possibly TRBD1 (6 bases). In germline, CDR1 is SGHRS, CDR2 YFSETQ. The CDR3 runs 16 residues. V was trimmed by 4 bases and J by 0 bases, leaving 14 bases between them. The CDR3 nucleotides are TGCGCCAGCAGCCTTACACAGGGAAGCTCCTACAATGAGCAGTTCTTC. Translation: CASSLTQGSSYNEQFF.

The sample holds many counts of this clone. The rearrangement joins TRBV7-5 to TRBJ1-1. TRBV7-5 is recorded as a pseudogene. This CDR3 has 13 amino acids. The CDR3 sequence: CARSFRWGTEAFF. CDR3 coding DNA: TGTGCCAGAAGCTTCCGCTGGGGCACTGAAGCTTTCTTT.

The chain carries TRBV5-1 and TRBJ2-3, with 8 bases identical to TRBD1. Germline trimming cut 1 base from V and 3 bases from J; bases unmatched to any gene: 7. This CDR3 has 16 residues. CDR1 and CDR2 from the germline V gene are SGHRS and YFSETQ. Written as DNA, the CDR3 is TGCGCCAGCAGCTTGTGGGCAGGGGGCGCAACAGATACGCAGTATTTT. It encodes CASSLWAGGATDTQYF.

V and J are TRBV4-2 and TRBJ2-7, with 11 positions matching TRBD1. The length of the CDR3 is 15 residues. V shed 1 base and J 5 bases; nucleotides not matched to a gene: 4. Per the germline V gene, CDR1 is LGHNA and CDR2 is YNFKEQ. The CDR3 DNA sequence: TGTGCCAGCAGCCAAGGGGGACAGGGGGTCCACGAGCAGTACTTC. It is translated as CASSQGGQGVHEQYF.

This clone was seen only once. This rearrangement joins TRBV9 to TRBJ1-2, with 12 nucleotides matching TRBD1. The CDR3 extends over 14 amino acids. Germline trimming cut 3 bases from V and 6 bases from J; bases unmatched to any gene: 3. Germline lookup yields CDR1 SGDLS and CDR2 YYNGEE. The chain's CDR3 is CASSGDRGPHGYTF. The CDR3 DNA reads TGTGCCAGCAGCGGGGACAGGGGGCCCCATGGCTACACCTTC.

V usage is TRBV29-1 and J usage is TRBJ1-1; possibly TRBD1 for D (5 bases). The CDR3 extends over 13 amino acids. Looked up from germline, CDR1 is SQVTM and CDR2 is ANQGSEA. The V end was cut by 5 bases, the J end by 1 base, with 11 bases between. In DNA, the CDR3 is TGCAGCGTTCGCCAGGGTACGAACACTGAAGCTTTCTTT. Translated: CSVRQGTNTEAFF.

This clone is a singleton in its sample. The chain has TRBV18 and TRBJ1-1, with D possibly matching TRBD1 (5 bases). Looked up from germline, CDR1 is KGHSH and CDR2 is LQKENI. The CDR3 runs 14 residues. V was cut by 2 bases and J by 11 bases, with 18 bases left in between. CDR3 bases: TGTGCCAGCTCACCAACGATCAGGGCGGGGGAGGCTTTCTTT. Translated: CASSPTIRAGEAFF.